These 13 T cell receptor beta chains share one sample of origin, sequenced in a study of blood T cells in healthy people across ages (dated by TCRdb to the mid-2010s). Library preparation used 5' RACE. For sequencing, an Illumina HiSeq 2500 was employed. A second PCR of roughly 6 to 11 cycles was run with a J-beta primer mix and a sample-barcoded 5' primer. TCRdb trimmed the raw reads at Q25, called clones with MiXCR and kept productive beta chains. Identical CDR3 protein sequences are pooled into one entry, listed with their most common genes and DNA. The sample records more than 600,000 distinct CDR3 sequences, approximately 25% of which are singletons. 9.4% of the sample comes from the top ten. This sample also appeared in a second study, on T cells of mothers and their children.

The sequenced sample was blood. These receptors were collected from a boy younger than 18 in good health.

J is TRBJ2-7 and V is TRBV6-6; D uncertain. The CDR3 is made up of 14 amino acids. Germline V gives CDR1 MNHNY, CDR2 SVGAGI (reference sequence). V was pared by 3 bases and J by 3 bases, with 12 bases between. The CDR3 protein is CASSYSRVYYEQYF. The CDR3 DNA sequence: TGTGCCAGCAGTTATTCCCGGGTATACTACGAGCAGTACTTC.

The CDR3: CASSPRGLPNEQFF. The CDR3 DNA follows: TGTGCCAGCAGCCCCCGCGGACTCCCCAATGAGCAGTTCTTC. The rearrangement joins TRBV21-1 to TRBJ2-5; the D segment call TRBD2 is taken from the table without a DNA check. The J call is in doubt because the DNA end fits TRBJ2-1 better. TRBV21-1 corresponds to a pseudogene. The CDR3 sequence is 14 residues long.

This clonotype showed up just a few times. J is TRBJ2-5 and V is TRBV24-1; a weak D match, TRBD1 (6 bases). The end of the DNA aligns better with TRBJ2-1, so the J call may be wrong. The V gene's germline CDR1 is KGHDR and CDR2 SFDVKD. The CDR3 has 15 residues. The DNA for the CDR3 is TGTGCCACCAGTGACCCCGGGACAACGGGCAATGAGCAGTTCTTC. Residues: CATSDPGTTGNEQFF.

This clonotype was seen a handful of times. The chain employs TRBV28 and TRBJ2-4; TRBD1 matches 10 bases. With 7 bases clipped from V and 6 bases from J, the junction kept 6 bases outside the gene matches. The germline gives CDR1 MDHEN, CDR2 SYDVKM. The CDR3 length is 14 residues. CDR3 protein: CASTLGQGVNIQYF. For the CDR3, the DNA is TGTGCCAGCACCCTAGGACAGGGGGTAAACATTCAGTACTTC.

In this sample, this clonotype turned up a few times. This chain links TRBV6-5 with TRBJ2-7, with TRBD2 matching 8 bases. The junction had 3 bases not matched to a gene; V was cut back by 0 bases and J by 2 bases. Germline values: CDR1 MNHEY, CDR2 SVGAGI. The CDR3 consists of 15 residues. The CDR3 DNA follows: TGTGCCAGCAGTTACTCAGGACTAGCCCCCTACGAGCAGTACTTC. Translated: CASSYSGLAPYEQYF.

The chain joins TRBV7-9 to TRBJ2-2; 9 bases agree with TRBD1. V lost 5 bases and J lost 7; bases outside the gene matches: 8. Germline V gene sequence: CDR1 SEHNR, CDR2 FQNEAQ (reference sequence). This CDR3 region has 15 residues. CDR3 nucleotides: TGTGCCAGCAGCGCCGACAGGGGGACCGGCGGGGAGCTGTTTTTT. Translated: CASSADRGTGGELFF.

This chain links TRBV28 with TRBJ2-5, with D possibly matching TRBD2 (6 bases). The CDR3 length is 17 residues. Trimming removed 5 bases at V and 4 bases at J, with 23 bases between. Germline V gene data show CDR1 as MDHEN and CDR2 as SYDVKM. Here the CDR3 DNA reads TGTGCCAGCAGTCCCCTCTTTGGCGGGGCGAGGGGAGAGACCCAGTACTTC. It yields the protein CASSPLFGGARGETQYF.

The rearrangement uses TRBV5-1 and TRBJ1-1, with TRBD1 as a possible D gene (6 bases). Between the trimmed V and J ends, which lost 6 bases and 1 base, there was a span of 10 bases. This CDR3 spans 13 amino acids. The V gene's germline CDR1 is SGHRS and CDR2 YFSETQ. DNA for the CDR3: TGCGCCAGCAAGGGGGGCGCGAACACTGAAGCTTTCTTT. Protein: CASKGGANTEAFF.

This clonotype was detected a few times. The chain employs TRBV29-1 and TRBJ2-7, with TRBD1 matching over 10 bases. Per the germline V gene, CDR1 is SQVTM and CDR2 is ANQGSEA. Unmatched junction bases numbered 6, after V lost 7 bases and J lost 3 bases. The CDR3 loop spans 13 amino acids. CDR3 residues: CSAGDRGHYEQYF. The CDR3 nucleotides read TGCAGCGCCGGAGACAGGGGGCACTACGAGCAGTACTTC.

This clonotype has only a few counts. The genes are TRBV29-1 and TRBJ2-5, with 8 bases identical to TRBD2. The end of the DNA is better explained by TRBJ2-1, so the J call may be wrong. CDR1 SQVTM and CDR2 ANQGSEA come from the germline V gene. CDR3 size: 14 residues. The CDR3: CSVEVNGGAPEQFF. CDR3 DNA: TGCAGCGTTGAAGTTAACGGGGGGGCCCCTGAGCAGTTCTTC.

The chain recombines TRBV7-9 with TRBJ2-7; D gene uncertain. CDR3 length: 13 amino acids. The germline gives CDR1 SEHNR, CDR2 FQNEAQ (reference sequence). V was cut by 5 bases and J by 3 bases, with 11 bases left in between. The CDR3 bases are TGTGCCAGCAGCCCCTCCCCGGACTACGAGCAGTACTTC. It is translated as CASSPSPDYEQYF.

The sample holds a few counts of this clonotype. The chain combines TRBV4-1 with TRBJ2-2, with D unresolved. Trimming took 1 base from V and 1 from J, leaving 4 bases between them. There are 14 residues in the CDR3. Germline lookup yields CDR1 MGHRA and CDR2 YSYEKL. CDR3 DNA sequence: TGCGCCAGCAGCCAAGGGGAGAACACCGGGGAGCTGTTTTTT. Protein product: CASSQGENTGELFF.

J is TRBJ2-4 and V is TRBV4-3; maybe TRBD1 (7 bases). Between the trimmed V and J ends, which lost 0 bases and 9 bases, there was a span of 21 bases. Germline CDR1 and CDR2: LGHNA and YSLEER. This CDR3 is built from 17 residues. The CDR3 reads CASSQDLKGAGGGIQYF. The CDR3 DNA reads as TGCGCCAGCAGCCAAGATTTGAAGGGGGCCGGGGGAGGCATTCAGTACTTC.